This T cell receptor (beta chain) is drawn from a study of shared clonotypes between healthy human individuals. The CD4+ fraction was divided into a CD45RA+ naive subset and a CD45RA-negative memory subset. This CDR3 region has 15 residues. V gave up 4 bases and J gave up 6 bases; unmatched junction bases: 11. The V gene's germline CDR1 is MNHNY and CDR2 SVGAGI (reference sequence). Clones were read by immunoSEQ multiplex PCR, and TCRdb kept only the in-frame ones, dropping some. The profile shows roughly 2.2 million clones, roughly 92% of them singletons. The sequencing input was naive CD4+ T cells from PBMCs. Indicated subset: CD45RA+ positively selected. The rearrangement links TRBV6-6 to TRBJ2-7; 8 bases are shared with TRBD2. The receptor was derived from a man aged 18 to 30 in good health. Some clones in this sample may be carry-over from other donors' samples. In DNA, the CDR3 is TGTGCCAGCAGTTTCCACCAGACTAGCGCGGGCGAGCAGTACTTC. Translated: CASSFHQTSAGEQYF.